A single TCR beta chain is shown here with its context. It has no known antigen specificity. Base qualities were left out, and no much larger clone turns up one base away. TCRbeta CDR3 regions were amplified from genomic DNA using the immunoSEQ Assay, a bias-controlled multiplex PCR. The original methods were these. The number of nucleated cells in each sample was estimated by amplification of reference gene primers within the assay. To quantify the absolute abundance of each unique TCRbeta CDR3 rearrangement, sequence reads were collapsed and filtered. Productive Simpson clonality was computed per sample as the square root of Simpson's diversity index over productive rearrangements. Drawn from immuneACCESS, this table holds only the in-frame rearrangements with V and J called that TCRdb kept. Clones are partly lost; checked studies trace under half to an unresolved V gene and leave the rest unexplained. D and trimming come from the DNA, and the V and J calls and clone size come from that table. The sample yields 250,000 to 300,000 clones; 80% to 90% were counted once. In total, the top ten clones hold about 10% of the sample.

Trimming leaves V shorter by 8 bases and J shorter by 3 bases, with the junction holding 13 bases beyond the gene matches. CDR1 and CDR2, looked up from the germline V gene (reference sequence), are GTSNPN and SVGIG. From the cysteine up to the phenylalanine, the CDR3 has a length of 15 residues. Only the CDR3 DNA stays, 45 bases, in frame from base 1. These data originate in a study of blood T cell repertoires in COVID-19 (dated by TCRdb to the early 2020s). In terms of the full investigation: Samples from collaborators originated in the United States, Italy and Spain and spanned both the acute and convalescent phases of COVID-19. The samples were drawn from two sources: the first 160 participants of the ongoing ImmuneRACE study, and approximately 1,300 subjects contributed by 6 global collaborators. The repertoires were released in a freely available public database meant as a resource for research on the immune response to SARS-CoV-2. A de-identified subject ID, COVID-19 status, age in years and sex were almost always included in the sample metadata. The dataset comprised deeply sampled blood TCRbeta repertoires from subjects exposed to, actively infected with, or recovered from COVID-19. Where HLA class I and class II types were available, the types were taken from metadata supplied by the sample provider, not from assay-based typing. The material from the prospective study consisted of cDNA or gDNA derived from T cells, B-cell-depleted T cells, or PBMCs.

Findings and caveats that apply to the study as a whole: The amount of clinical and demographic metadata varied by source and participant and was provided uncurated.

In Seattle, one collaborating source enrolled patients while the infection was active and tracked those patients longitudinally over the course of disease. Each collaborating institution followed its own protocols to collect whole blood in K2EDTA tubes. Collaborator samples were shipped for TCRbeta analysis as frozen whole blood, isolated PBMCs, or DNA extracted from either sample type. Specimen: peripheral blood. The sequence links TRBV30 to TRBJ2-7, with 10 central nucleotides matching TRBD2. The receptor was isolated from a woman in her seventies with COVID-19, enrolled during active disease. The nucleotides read TGTGCCGGCGCAGGGGCTAGCGGGAGCCACTACGAGCAGTACTTC. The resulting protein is CAGAGASGSHYEQYF.